Listed here are 23 T cell receptor beta chains from one sample, sequenced in a study of blood T cell repertoires in COVID-19. This table comes from immunoSEQ multiplex PCR, and its TCRdb copy is limited to in-frame clones, with some not included. The sample lists under 300,000 clones; 70% to 85% were seen once. The sequenced material came from peripheral blood. The receptors were sampled from a human donor with COVID-19, enrolled during active disease. The donor label of this sample is uncertain.

V and J are TRBV3-1 (or the pseudogene TRBV3-2) and TRBJ2-3; 7 bases fit TRBD2. Germline V gene sequence: CDR1 LGHDT, CDR2 YNNKEL (reference sequence). The CDR3 is made up of 15 amino acids. The J segment lost 5 bases and the V segment lost 0 bases, leaving 5 bases of the junction unmatched. The CDR3 sequence: CASSQDASGLDTQYF. DNA of the CDR3: TGTGCCAGCAGCCAAGACGCTAGCGGCCTAGATACGCAGTATTTT.

The chain carries TRBV4-2 and TRBJ2-5, with TRBD2 matching over 12 bases. The germline CDR1 and CDR2 sequences are LGHNA and YNFKEQ. J gave up 5 bases and V 0 bases, and 13 bases lay outside the gene matches. This CDR3 spans 19 amino acids. In nucleotides, the CDR3 is TGTGCCAGCAGCCAAGAATCGGGGGCTAGCGGGAGGGCCGTGGAGACCCAGTACTTC. It yields the protein CASSQESGASGRAVETQYF.

This clone has just one count. The rearrangement links TRBV11-2 to TRBJ1-2; the match to TRBD1 covers 7 bases. Per germline, CDR1 SGHAT and CDR2 FQNNGV. The CDR3 covers 15 residues. V shed 2 bases, J shed 9 bases, and the junction held 12 bases outside the gene matches. The CDR3 here is CASSLQAGGAHSYTF. The CDR3 DNA follows: TGTGCCAGCAGCTTACAGGCAGGGGGAGCTCATAGCTACACCTTC.

The CDR3 DNA is TGTGCCAGCAGCCAAGCAACCAGGGCTACTTACGAGCAGTACTTC. Its translation: CASSQATRATYEQYF. This chain links TRBV3-1 (or the pseudogene TRBV3-2) with TRBJ2-7; D might be TRBD1 (5 bases). Germline CDR1 reads LGHDT; CDR2 reads YNNKEL (reference sequence). With 1 base removed from V and 4 bases from J, the gap between germline ends came to 14 bases. This CDR3 spans 15 amino acids.

This chain links TRBV11-3 with TRBJ2-1; 10 bases line up with TRBD2. From germline, CDR1 is SGHNT and CDR2 YENEEA. The V gene end was trimmed by 0 bases and the J gene end by 8 bases; junction bases not matched to a gene: 4. The CDR3 has 15 residues. The CDR3 DNA is TGTGCCAGCAGCTTAGATCGAGGACTAGCGGATGAGCAGTTCTTC. The encoded protein is CASSLDRGLADEQFF.

The chain recombines TRBV19 with TRBJ1-1, with TRBD1 as a possible D gene (5 bases). Trimming took off 6 bases at V and 6 bases at J, with 14 bases between the two ends. The germline CDR1 and CDR2 sequences are LNHDA and SQIVND (reference sequence). The length of the CDR3 is 13 residues. The CDR3 region is CASSPAPQAEAFF. The DNA of the CDR3 is TGTGCCAGTAGCCCCGCTCCACAGGCTGAAGCTTTCTTT. Supplemented by reference TRBV19 and TRBJ1-1, the full variable domain reads DGGITQSPKYLFRKEGQNVTLSCEQNLNHDAMYWYRQDPGQGLRLIYYSQIVNDFQKGDIAEGYSVSREKKESFPLTVTSAQKNPTAFYLCASSPAPQAEAFFGQGTRLTVV.

The genes are TRBV5-1 and TRBJ2-3; D not resolved. The CDR3 runs to 14 residues. CDR1 is SGHRS, CDR2 YFSETQ, per germline. The ends were cut back, 0 bases at V and 6 bases at J, with 11 bases in the middle. This chain's CDR3 is CASSLEPYVDTQYF. For the CDR3, the DNA is TGCGCCAGCAGCTTGGAGCCCTATGTGGATACGCAGTATTTT. Combining the CDR3 with reference TRBV5-1 and TRBJ2-3 gives the whole variable domain KAGVTQTPRYLIKTRGQQVTLSCSPISGHRSVSWYQQTPGQGLQFLFEYFSETQRNKGNFPGRFSGRQFSNSRSEMNVSTLELGDSALYLCASSLEPYVDTQYFGPGTRLTVL.

This clone came up once. The rearrangement joins TRBV5-6 to TRBJ1-1, with 11 bases fitting TRBD1. CDR1 and CDR2 (germline): SGHDT, YYEEEE. Unmatched junction bases numbered 10, after V lost 4 bases and J lost 5 bases. The CDR3 sequence is 16 residues long. This CDR3 is CASSPGTGGLQTEAFF. CDR3 bases: TGTGCCAGCAGCCCCGGGACAGGGGGTCTTCAAACTGAAGCTTTCTTT. The entire variable domain, with the rest obtained from reference TRBV5-6 and TRBJ1-1, is as follows: DAGVTQSPTHLIKTRGQQVTLRCSPKSGHDTVSWYQQALGQGPQFIFQYYEEEERQRGNFPDRFSGHQFPNYSSELNVNALLLGDSALYLCASSPGTGGLQTEAFFGQGTRLTVV.

The chain is built from TRBV11-3 and TRBJ2-7; 7 nucleotides match TRBD2. The CDR3 length is 15 residues. V dropped 1 base and J dropped 4; count of bases not matched to a gene: 7. Per germline, CDR1 SGHNT and CDR2 YENEEA. The CDR3 spells CASSLGASGLYEQYF. The CDR3 DNA sequence: TGTGCCAGCAGCTTAGGGGCTAGCGGACTGTACGAGCAGTACTTC.

This chain uses TRBV7-2 with TRBJ2-7; no definite D call. The ends were cut back, 5 bases at V and 1 base at J, with 12 bases in the middle. The CDR3 sequence is 14 residues long. CDR1 and CDR2 from the germline V gene are SGHTA and FQGNSA. DNA of the CDR3: TGTGCCAGCAGCCCCCCCCCGAGATCCTACGAGCAGTACTTC. Protein: CASSPPPRSYEQYF.

V gene TRBV2 combines with J gene TRBJ1-2; TRBD1 might be the D (5 bases). The CDR3 sequence is 13 residues long. The germline V and J ends were trimmed by 1 base and 4 bases, with 7 bases remaining between them. Germline CDR1 and CDR2: SNHLY and FYNNEI. CDR3 in DNA: TGTGCCAGCAGTGAAGGGCAGGGCTATGGCTACACCTTC. Encoded protein: CASSEGQGYGYTF. The whole variable domain, remainder taken from reference TRBV2 and TRBJ1-2, is EPEVTQTPSHQVTQMGQEVILRCVPISNHLYFYWYRQILGQKVEFLVSFYNNEISEKSEIFDDQFSVERPDGSNFTLKIRSTKLEDSAMYFCASSEGQGYGYTFGSGTRLTVV.

V and J are TRBV5-1 and TRBJ1-1; D is undetermined. The CDR3 length is 14 residues. Germline CDR1 reads SGHRS; CDR2 reads YFSETQ. V was pared by 1 base and J by 1 base, with 8 bases between. As DNA, the CDR3 is TGCGCCAGCAGCTTGACAGCCGGGAACACTGAAGCTTTCTTT. Translating gives CASSLTAGNTEAFF.

This clone was found a few times. The chain couples TRBV2 to TRBJ1-2, with a weak D call TRBD1 (6 bases). Trimming removed 1 base at V and 7 bases at J, with 13 bases between. There are 14 residues in the CDR3. Germline V lookup: CDR1 SNHLY, CDR2 FYNNEI. CDR3: CASSEGQAPGGYTF. The CDR3, as DNA: TGTGCCAGCAGTGAAGGACAGGCACCGGGTGGCTACACCTTC.

V is TRBV7-8 and J is TRBJ2-3; TRBD1 aligns across 10 bases. CDR3 size: 16 residues. Germline CDR1 is SGHVS and CDR2 is FQNEAQ. V shed 3 bases and J 3 bases; nucleotides not matched to a gene: 6. The DNA of the CDR3 is TGTGCCAGCAGCTTCCGGGACAGGGGAGGGACAGATACGCAGTATTTT. Translating gives CASSFRDRGGTDTQYF.

The chain is built from TRBV12-3 or TRBV12-4 and TRBJ1-6, with unresolved D. The CDR3 loop spans 12 amino acids. V lost 5 bases and J 14 bases, leaving 13 bases between the germline ends. The CDR3 DNA follows: TGTGCCAGCAGTCCCTACAGCTCTACCCTCCACTTT. Its translation: CASSPYSSTLHF.

This chain joins TRBV4-1 and TRBJ2-7; possibly TRBD1 for D (5 bases). Germline CDR1 reads MGHRA; CDR2 reads YSYEKL. The CDR3 has 11 amino acids. Trimming pared 5 bases from V and 7 bases from J, leaving 9 bases between. CDR3 bases: TGCGCCAGCAGCTCAGCAGGGGAGCAGTACTTC. Translated: CASSSAGEQYF.

The genes are TRBV5-1 and TRBJ2-2; 13 bases map to TRBD2. The CDR3 has 16 residues. The V gene end was trimmed by 4 bases and the J gene end by 5 bases; junction bases not matched to a gene: 5. Looked up from germline, CDR1 is SGHRS and CDR2 is YFSETQ. DNA for the CDR3: TGCGCCAGCAGCCCCGGGACTAGCGGGATTACCGGGGAGCTGTTTTTT. This codes for CASSPGTSGITGELFF.

The V and J genes are TRBV27 and TRBJ1-1; TRBD1 agrees at 8 bases. V lost 5 bases and J lost 4; bases outside the gene matches: 9. CDR3 length equals 15 residues. Germline lookup yields CDR1 MNHEY and CDR2 SMNVEV (reference sequence). The CDR3 DNA is TGTGCCAGCAGTCTAAGGACAGGGAGTGGCACTGAAGCTTTCTTT. Protein product: CASSLRTGSGTEAFF.

This clone was observed a few times. This CDR3 is CASSARTAAAGNTIYF. The CDR3 coding sequence is TGTGCCAGCAGTGCCCGGACAGCAGCCGCCGGAAACACCATATATTTT. V is TRBV2 and J is TRBJ1-3; TRBD1 might be the D (6 bases). In germline, CDR1 is SNHLY, CDR2 FYNNEI. V lost 4 bases, J lost 4 bases, and 17 bases lay in between. This CDR3 has 16 amino acids.

The rearrangement joins TRBV5-4 to TRBJ2-1, with a weak D call TRBD2 (5 bases). Per germline, CDR1 SGHNT and CDR2 YYREEE (reference sequence). The length of the CDR3 is 14 residues. V lost 5 bases, J lost 0 bases, and 9 bases lay in between. CDR3 nucleotides: TGTGCCAGCAGACCGGACTTCTCCTACAATGAGCAGTTCTTC. This codes for CASRPDFSYNEQFF.

V usage is TRBV3-1 (or the pseudogene TRBV3-2) and J usage is TRBJ1-2; no firm D call. There are 13 residues in the CDR3. Germline lookup yields CDR1 LGHDT and CDR2 YNNKEL (reference sequence). Trimming cost V 1 base and J 4 bases, with 7 bases left between them. The DNA of the CDR3 is TGTGCCAGCAGCCAAGCGGGGAGCTATGGCTACACCTTC. It encodes CASSQAGSYGYTF.

The chain is built from TRBV11-3 and TRBJ2-1; D possibly corresponds to TRBD2 (6 bases). The CDR3 loop spans 15 amino acids. CDR1 and CDR2 from the germline V gene are SGHNT and YENEEA. V lost 5 bases and J lost 5, with 16 bases in between. The DNA of the CDR3 is TGTGCCAGCAGCCCCTCGCGGGGTTGGAACAATGAGCAGTTCTTC. Amino acid sequence: CASSPSRGWNNEQFF.

The chain recombines TRBV2 with TRBJ1-6; 9 bases agree with TRBD1. The CDR3 extends over 15 amino acids. With 6 bases clipped from V and 9 bases from J, the junction kept 9 bases outside the gene matches. Germline CDR1 SNHLY, CDR2 FYNNEI. CDR3 loop: CASRGNRGLSSPLHF. As DNA, the CDR3 is TGTGCCAGCAGGGGCAACAGGGGGCTCAGTTCACCCCTCCACTTT.